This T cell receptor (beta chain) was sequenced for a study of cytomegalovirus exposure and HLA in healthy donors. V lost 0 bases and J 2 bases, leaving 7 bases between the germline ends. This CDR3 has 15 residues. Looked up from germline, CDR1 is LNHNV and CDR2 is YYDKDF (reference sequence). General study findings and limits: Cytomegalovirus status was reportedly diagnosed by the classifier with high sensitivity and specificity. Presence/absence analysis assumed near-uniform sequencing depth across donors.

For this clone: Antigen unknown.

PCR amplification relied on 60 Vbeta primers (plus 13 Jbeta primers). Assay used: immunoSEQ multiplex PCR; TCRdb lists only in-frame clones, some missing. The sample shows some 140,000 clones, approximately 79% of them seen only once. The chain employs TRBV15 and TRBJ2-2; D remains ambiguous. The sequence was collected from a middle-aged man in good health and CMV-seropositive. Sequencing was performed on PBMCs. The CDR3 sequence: CATSRDEQNTGELFF. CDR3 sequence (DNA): TGTGCCACCAGCAGAGACGAACAAAACACCGGGGAGCTGTTTTTT.